Listed below are T cell receptor beta chains from one sample, sequenced in a study of cytomegalovirus exposure and HLA in healthy donors. The method was immunoSEQ multiplex PCR; TCRdb's version includes in-frame clones alone and lacks a portion of them. This repertoire includes about 40,000 clones. Sample: PBMCs. The receptors come from a male donor in good health and CMV-seronegative. Both conserved end residues are part of each CDR3. D genes are given only for firm matches. Not all rows give a size; the values are once, few, many and, for expanded clones, a class.

TRBV19,TRBJ2-2,.,14,.,TGTGCCAGTAGTATCGGGACATCCACCGGGGAGCTGTTTTTT,CASSIGTSTGELFF
TRBV5-1,TRBJ2-7,.,15,.,TGCGCCAGCGGGTTACCGACAGGAACCTACTACGAGCAGTACTTC,CASGLPTGTYYEQYF
TRBV20-1,TRBJ2-5,.,11,.,TGCAGTGCTAGACAGATAGAGACCCAGTACTTC,CSARQIETQYF
TRBV19,TRBJ2-4,TRBD1,19,.,TGTGCCAGTAGTAACAGGGGCCGCTTGCCCGGACTAGCCAAAAACATTCAGTACTTC,CASSNRGRLPGLAKNIQYF
TRBV6-5,TRBJ1-1,TRBD1,14,.,TGTGCCAGCAGTTATGACAGGGGGGGGACTGAAGCTTTCTTT,CASSYDRGGTEAFF
TRBV7-9,TRBJ1-2,.,14,.,TGTGCCAGCAGCCCGACAGGCTCTAACTATGGCTACACCTTC,CASSPTGSNYGYTF
TRBV27,TRBJ1-5,.,15,.,TGTGCCAGCGGATTACGGACAGTTAGCAATCAGCCCCAGCATTTT,CASGLRTVSNQPQHF
TRBV6-5,TRBJ1-6,.,14,.,TGTGCCAGCAGTTATCGACAGCTCAATTCACCCCTCCACTTT,CASSYRQLNSPLHF
TRBV11-3,TRBJ2-2,.,15,.,TGTGCCAGCAGCTTCCGGGGTCCCAACACCGGGGAGCTGTTTTTT,CASSFRGPNTGELFF
TRBV6-5,TRBJ1-3,TRBD1,14,.,TGTGCCAGCTGCAGGGGGGACTCTGGAAACACCATATATTTT,CASCRGDSGNTIYF
TRBV9,TRBJ1-1,TRBD1,14,.,TGTGCCAGCAGCGAGGGGACAGGGGCTCTTGAAGCTTTCTTT,CASSEGTGALEAFF
TRBV5-1,TRBJ2-5,TRBD2,16,.,TGCGCCAGCAGCTTCGCGACTAGCGGGGGGCTAGAGACCCAGTACTTC,CASSFATSGGLETQYF
TRBV19,TRBJ2-1,TRBD2,15,.,TGTGCCAGTAGTATGCTAGCGGGGGGCCGGAATGAGCAGTTCTTC,CASSMLAGGRNEQFF
TRBV28,TRBJ1-4,.,14,medium-sized,TGTGCCAGCAGTTTTGGCCAGGGAAGAGAAAAACTGTTTTTT,CASSFGQGREKLFF
TRBV4-1,TRBJ2-5,TRBD1,15,.,TGCGCCAGCAGCCAAGAACAGGGGATGACGGAGACCCAGTACTTC,CASSQEQGMTETQYF
TRBV6-5,TRBJ2-5,TRBD2,15,.,TGTGCCAGCAGTCTCTTAGGAGCGGGGGAGGAGACCCAGTACTTC,CASSLLGAGEETQYF